The 25 T cell receptor beta chains given below trace back to one sample, sequenced in a study of response to subunit inactivated influenza vaccine. In TCRdb, the RT-PCR reads were re-called with MiXCR into one record per CDR3 protein. Among approximately 530,000 distinct CDR3 sequences listed, over 10% were seen once. The sample here was PBMCs from blood, taken about 40 days after vaccination. These receptor sequences come from a man in his forties or fifties who received an inactivated influenza vaccine.

This clonotype was counted between two and nine times. The chain links TRBV5-1 to TRBJ2-1, with 8 bases identical to TRBD2. CDR1 and CDR2 from the germline V gene are SGHRS and YFSETQ. This CDR3 spans 19 amino acids. With 3 bases clipped from V and 4 bases from J, the junction kept 18 bases outside the gene matches. CDR3 sequence: CASSWAGTSVARAYNEQFF. The DNA for the CDR3 is TGCGCCAGCAGCTGGGCCGGGACTAGTGTAGCAAGGGCTTACAATGAGCAGTTCTTC.

V gene TRBV12-3 or TRBV12-4 combines with J gene TRBJ2-7; 7 bases fit TRBD1. The CDR3 has 13 residues. The ends lost 10 bases at V and 2 bases at J; junction bases unmatched: 8. In DNA form, the CDR3 reads TGTGCCACGGCAGGGGGTCCTACCTACGAGCAGTACTTC. It translates to CATAGGPTYEQYF.

On this clonotype itself: This could be a read error, since a much larger clone is one nucleotide away. V is TRBV12-3 or TRBV12-4 and J is TRBJ2-1, with TRBD1 as a possible D gene (6 bases). V lost 4 bases and J 9 bases, leaving 25 bases between the germline ends. CDR3 length: 17 amino acids. CDR3 nucleotides: TGTGCCAGCAGTTCCCAAGGGGGAGCGGTTAGATACGGTGAGCAGTTCTTC. As protein: CASSSQGGAVRYGEQFF.

This clonotype showed up just a few times. The V gene is TRBV20-1, the J gene TRBJ2-7, with 15 bases lining up with TRBD2. CDR1 and CDR2 (germline): DFQATT, SNEGSKA (reference sequence). This CDR3 comprises 14 residues. V trimming: 5 bases; J trimming: 3 bases; junction bases outside the gene matches: 2. The CDR3 region has the DNA TGCAGTGCTTTGGGACTAGCGGGAGGCTACGAGCAGTACTTC. Protein: CSALGLAGGYEQYF.

The chain links TRBV10-2 to TRBJ1-1; D call uncertain. CDR1 is WSHSY and CDR2 is SAAADI in the germline V gene. V was trimmed by 6 bases and J by 3 bases, leaving 8 bases between them. CDR3 length equals 12 residues. This CDR3 reads CASRASDTEAFF. The CDR3 nucleotides are TGCGCCAGCAGGGCCTCGGACACTGAAGCTTTCTTT.

The chain has TRBV25-1 and TRBJ2-5; D may correspond to TRBD1 or TRBD2 (6 bases each). This CDR3 has 14 residues. Germline assignment: CDR1 MGHDK and CDR2 SYGVNS. V dropped 3 bases and J dropped 4 bases, with 12 bases sitting between them. CDR3 DNA sequence: TGTGCCAGCAGTGAGAGGGGGGCGGGAGAGACCCAGTACTTC. Its translation is CASSERGAGETQYF.

The chain joins TRBV25-1 to TRBJ2-6, with 8 nucleotides matching TRBD1. The germline V gene encodes CDR1 MGHDK and CDR2 SYGVNS. This CDR3 comprises 18 residues. V lost 5 bases and J lost 4; bases outside the gene matches: 13. The CDR3 nucleotides are TGTGCCAGCAGTTTCCCCGGACAGGGCCAGGCGGGGGCCAACGTCCTGACTTTC. This sequence encodes CASSFPGQGQAGANVLTF.

Ten or more counts support this clonotype. V and J are TRBV5-1 and TRBJ1-1, with D tentatively TRBD1 (5 bases). In germline, CDR1 is SGHRS, CDR2 YFSETQ. V lost 0 bases and J lost 0, with 9 bases in between. The CDR3 sequence is 15 residues long. The CDR3 here is CASSLAGAMNTEAFF. For the CDR3, the DNA is TGCGCCAGCAGCTTGGCCGGGGCAATGAACACTGAAGCTTTCTTT.

This clonotype was observed a few times. The chain employs TRBV29-1 and TRBJ1-1; 7 bases map to TRBD1. Germline V gene data show CDR1 as SQVTM and CDR2 as ANQGSEA. The CDR3 is 14 amino acids. The ends lost 7 bases at V and 4 bases at J; junction bases unmatched: 12. CDR3 loop: CSAQRTGGITEAFF. As DNA, the CDR3 is TGCAGCGCCCAACGGACAGGAGGGATCACTGAAGCTTTCTTT. The entire variable domain, with the rest obtained from reference TRBV29-1 and TRBJ1-1, is as follows: SAVISQKPSRDICQRGTSLTIQCQVDSQVTMMFWYRQQPGQSLTLIATANQGSEATYESGFVIDKFPISRPNLTFSTLTVSNMSPEDSSIYLCSAQRTGGITEAFFGQGTRLTVV.

The chain couples TRBV29-1 to TRBJ2-5; possible D gene TRBD1, 7 bases. Germline V CDR1 and CDR2: SQVTM, ANQGSEA. The CDR3 is 13 residues long. The V end lost 2 bases, the J end lost 5 bases, and 12 bases lay between the germline ends. In DNA form, the CDR3 reads TGCAGCGTTGAAAAGGCAGGGGGGGAGACCCAGTACTTC. Translation gives CSVEKAGGETQYF.

This clonotype was observed at least ten times. The rearrangement uses TRBV6-5 and TRBJ1-2, with D possibly being TRBD1 (5 bases). The V end was cut by 3 bases, the J end by 2 bases, with 10 bases between. Germline CDR1 reads MNHEY; CDR2 reads SVGAGI. The CDR3 has 14 residues. This CDR3 reads CASSYRGGNYGYTF. The CDR3 DNA reads TGTGCCAGCAGTTATCGGGGCGGCAACTATGGCTACACCTTC.

This clonotype showed up just a few times. The V and J genes are TRBV20-1 and TRBJ1-3; D ambiguous. The germline CDR1 and CDR2 sequences are DFQATT and SNEGSKA (reference sequence). There are 13 residues in the CDR3. In DNA form, the CDR3 reads TGCAGCGCTCATAAGACCTCTGGAAACACCATATATTTT. As protein: CSAHKTSGNTIYF.

This clonotype has a handful of counts. J is TRBJ2-1 and V is TRBV10-3; 7 positions match TRBD1. V gave up 5 bases and J gave up 6 bases; unmatched junction bases: 1. The CDR3 contains 12 residues. The germline CDR1 and CDR2 sequences are ENHRY and SYGVKD. CDR3 nucleotides: TGTGCCATCAGTACAGGGGCCAATGAGCAGTTCTTC. Translation: CAISTGANEQFF.

CDR3 in amino acids: CASSQDPLADPPLFEQYF. As DNA, the CDR3 is TGCGCCAGCAGCCAAGATCCTCTCGCAGACCCTCCCCTTTTCGAGCAGTACTTC. The chain uses TRBV4-3 and TRBJ2-7; the D is unclear. Looked up from germline, CDR1 is LGHNA and CDR2 is YSLEER. With 0 bases removed from V and 6 bases from J, the gap between germline ends came to 24 bases. This CDR3 is 18 amino acids long.

Here the CDR3 reads CASSIINIRDEQFF. CDR3 coding DNA: TGTGCCAGCAGTATTATCAATATCAGGGATGAGCAGTTCTTC. The chain employs TRBV27 and TRBJ2-1; possibly TRBD1 for D (5 bases). The CDR3 runs to 14 residues. Germline CDR1 and CDR2: MNHEY and SMNVEV (reference sequence). The ends were cut back, 5 bases at V and 8 bases at J, with 16 bases in the middle.

Ten or more counts support this clonotype. The chain's CDR3 is CASSLLIAAGELFF. In DNA form, the CDR3 reads TGTGCCAGCAGCTTATTGATAGCGGCCGGGGAGCTGTTTTTT. The chain uses TRBV7-2 and TRBJ2-2; weak D call: TRBD2 (6 bases). This CDR3 contains 14 residues. Trimming left V 2 bases short and J 6 bases short, with 10 bases between. CDR1 and CDR2 (germline): SGHTA, FQGNSA.

This clonotype was observed a handful of times. The V and J genes are TRBV6-1 and TRBJ2-7, with TRBD1 matching 8 bases. The V segment lost 4 bases and the J segment 4 bases; nucleotides outside the gene matches: 9. Per germline, CDR1 MNHNS and CDR2 SASEGT. The CDR3 loop spans 15 amino acids. The CDR3 here is CASSAQTGGTYEQYF. CDR3 DNA sequence: TGTGCCAGCAGTGCCCAAACAGGGGGTACATACGAGCAGTACTTC.

This clonotype was picked up many times. The rearrangement uses TRBV15 and TRBJ2-1, with 14 nucleotides matching TRBD2. V dropped 3 bases and J dropped 6; count of bases not matched to a gene: 4. The V gene's germline CDR1 is LNHNV and CDR2 YYDKDF (reference sequence). The CDR3 consists of 16 residues. The CDR3, as DNA: TGTGCCACCAGCAGGACTAGCGGGAGGGTGGCCAATGAGCAGTTCTTC. This gives the protein CATSRTSGRVANEQFF.

CDR3 protein: CSAEQPTGGGQPQHF. Here the CDR3 DNA reads TGCAGTGCGGAGCAGCCTACAGGGGGCGGGCAGCCCCAGCATTTT. This chain joins TRBV20-1 and TRBJ1-5; 9 bases line up with TRBD1. The CDR3 is 15 amino acids. Trimming took 6 bases from V and 7 from J; bases not matched to a gene: 13. Germline V gives CDR1 DFQATT, CDR2 SNEGSKA (reference sequence).

The genes are TRBV9 and TRBJ1-5, with D unclear. CDR3 length: 15 residues. Looked up from germline, CDR1 is SGDLS and CDR2 is YYNGEE. V was pared by 4 bases and J by 2 bases, with 13 bases between. As DNA, the CDR3 is TGTGCCAGCAGCCGCGACGCCAGCGGCAATCAGCCCCAGCATTTT. It specifies CASSRDASGNQPQHF.

This clonotype was picked up a small number of times. The rearrangement links TRBV28 to TRBJ2-3, with TRBD2 matching over 8 bases. With V trimmed by 4 bases and J by 1 base, 13 bases remained unmatched. CDR3 length: 18 amino acids. The germline gives CDR1 MDHEN, CDR2 SYDVKM. The CDR3: CASSSLSSGGRGTDTQYF. The CDR3 bases are TGTGCCAGCAGTTCCTTATCCAGCGGGGGACGAGGCACAGATACGCAGTATTTT. The full variable domain, rest sourced from reference TRBV28 and TRBJ2-3, is DVKVTQSSRYLVKRTGEKVFLECVQDMDHENMFWYRQDPGLGLRLIYFSYDVKMKEKGDIPEGYSVSREKKERFSLILESASTNQTSMYLCASSSLSSGGRGTDTQYFGPGTRLTVL.

This clonotype was seen repeatedly, ten times or more. V and J are TRBV29-1 and TRBJ2-1; TRBD2 aligns across 7 bases. The CDR3 covers 15 residues. J lost 4 bases, V lost 5 bases, and 11 bases had no gene match. Per germline, CDR1 SQVTM and CDR2 ANQGSEA. The CDR3 bases are TGCAGCGTTAGTTGGGAGCGGGGACCATACAATGAGCAGTTCTTC. Residues: CSVSWERGPYNEQFF.

This chain joins TRBV7-9 and TRBJ2-1; weak D call: TRBD2 (5 bases). Germline V lookup: CDR1 SEHNR, CDR2 FQNEAQ (reference sequence). V gave up 3 bases and J gave up 7 bases, with 10 bases separating them. The CDR3 sequence is 13 residues long. The CDR3 loop reads CASSLGSKNEQFF. The CDR3 region has the DNA TGTGCCAGCAGCTTGGGGAGTAAGAATGAGCAGTTCTTC.

The sample holds many counts of this clonotype. Germline is not matched at one junction end, which may reflect a read error. CDR3 residues: CASSLEQGAYEQYF. CDR3 coding DNA: TGTGCCAGCAGTTTGGAACAGGGGGCCTACGAGCAGTACTTC. The chain uses TRBV5-1 and TRBJ2-7; TRBD1 aligns across 8 bases. The CDR3 contains 14 residues. Germline CDR1 reads SGHRS; CDR2 reads YFSETQ.

This rearrangement joins TRBV28 to TRBJ2-7; D call uncertain. CDR1 is MDHEN, CDR2 SYDVKM, per germline. Deletions cut 6 bases from V and 0 bases from J, with 12 bases between. The CDR3 covers 14 residues. Here the CDR3 reads CASSTGTASYEQYF. DNA for the CDR3: TGTGCCAGCAGCACCGGAACCGCCTCCTACGAGCAGTACTTC.